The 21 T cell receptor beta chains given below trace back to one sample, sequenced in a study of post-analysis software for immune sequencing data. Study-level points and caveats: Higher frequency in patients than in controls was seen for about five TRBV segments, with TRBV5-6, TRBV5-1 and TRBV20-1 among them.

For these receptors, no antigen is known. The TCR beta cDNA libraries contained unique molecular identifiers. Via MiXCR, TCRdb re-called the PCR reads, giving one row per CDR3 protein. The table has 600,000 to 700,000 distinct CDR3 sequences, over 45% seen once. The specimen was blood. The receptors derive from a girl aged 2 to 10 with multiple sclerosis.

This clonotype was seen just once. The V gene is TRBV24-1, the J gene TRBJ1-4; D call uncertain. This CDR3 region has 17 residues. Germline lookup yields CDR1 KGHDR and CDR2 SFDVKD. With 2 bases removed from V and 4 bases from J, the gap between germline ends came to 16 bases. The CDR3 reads CATSDSVLGAFNEKLFF. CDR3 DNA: TGTGCCACCAGTGATTCGGTATTAGGAGCGTTTAATGAAAAACTGTTTTTT.

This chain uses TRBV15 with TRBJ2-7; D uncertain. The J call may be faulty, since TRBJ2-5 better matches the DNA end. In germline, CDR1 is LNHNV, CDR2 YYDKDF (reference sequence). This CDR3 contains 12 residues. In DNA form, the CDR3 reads TGTGCCACCAGCGGTGGGTGGGAGACCCAGTACTTC. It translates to CATSGGWETQYF.

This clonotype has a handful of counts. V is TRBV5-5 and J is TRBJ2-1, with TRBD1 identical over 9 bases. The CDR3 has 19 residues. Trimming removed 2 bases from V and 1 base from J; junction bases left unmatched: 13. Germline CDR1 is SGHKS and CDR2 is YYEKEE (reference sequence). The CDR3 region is CASSFRDRAWVGSYNEQFF. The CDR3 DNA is TGTGCCAGCAGCTTCCGGGACAGGGCATGGGTTGGGTCCTACAATGAGCAGTTCTTC.

Written as DNA, the CDR3 is TGTGCCAGCAGCGTAGGGAATAGCGGGGCCGGGGAGCTGTTTTTT. Protein: CASSVGNSGAGELFF. The chain employs TRBV9 and TRBJ2-2; 8 nucleotides align to TRBD2. With V trimmed by 0 bases and J by 6 bases, 4 bases remained unmatched. CDR1 and CDR2 (germline): SGDLS, YYNGEE. The length of the CDR3 is 15 residues.

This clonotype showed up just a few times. The DNA for the CDR3 is TGCGCCAGCAGCCTCCCGGGACTTCAAGAGACCCAGTACTTC. Protein: CASSLPGLQETQYF. The chain combines TRBV4-1 with TRBJ2-5, with D possibly being TRBD2 (6 bases). This CDR3 region has 14 residues. V lost 4 bases, J lost 2 bases, and 11 bases lay in between. Germline V CDR1 and CDR2: MGHRA, YSYEKL.

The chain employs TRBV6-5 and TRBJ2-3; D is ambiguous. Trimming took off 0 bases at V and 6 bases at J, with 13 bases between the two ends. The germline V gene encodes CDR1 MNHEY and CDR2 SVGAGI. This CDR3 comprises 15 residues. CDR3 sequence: CASSYSKTSSDTQYF. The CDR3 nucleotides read TGTGCCAGCAGTTACTCGAAGACTTCGTCGGATACGCAGTATTTT.

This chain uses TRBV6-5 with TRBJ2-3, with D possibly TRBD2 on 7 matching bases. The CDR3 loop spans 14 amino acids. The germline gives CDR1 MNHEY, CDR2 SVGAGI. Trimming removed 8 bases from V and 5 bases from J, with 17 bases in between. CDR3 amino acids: CASSAGVQGDTQYF. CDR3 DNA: TGTGCCAGCTCCGCGGGAGTACAGGGAGATACGCAGTATTTT.

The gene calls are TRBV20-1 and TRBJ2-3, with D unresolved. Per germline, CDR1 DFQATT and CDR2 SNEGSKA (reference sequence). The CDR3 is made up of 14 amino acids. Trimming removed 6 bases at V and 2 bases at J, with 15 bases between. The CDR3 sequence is CSAPVVGTTDTQYF. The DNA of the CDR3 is TGCAGTGCCCCAGTAGTGGGCACCACAGATACGCAGTATTTT.

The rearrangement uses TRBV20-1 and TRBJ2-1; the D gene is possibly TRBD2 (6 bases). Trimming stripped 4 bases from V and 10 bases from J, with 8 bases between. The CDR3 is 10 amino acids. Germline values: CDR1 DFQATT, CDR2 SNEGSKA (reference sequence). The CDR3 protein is CSAMGLEQFF. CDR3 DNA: TGCAGTGCTATGGGACTGGAGCAGTTCTTC.

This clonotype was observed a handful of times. CDR3 region: CASSLSWGLPDTQYF. The CDR3 region has the DNA TGTGCCAGCAGTTTATCCTGGGGTTTACCAGATACGCAGTATTTT. The rearrangement uses TRBV27 and TRBJ2-3; D unclear. V was shortened by 0 bases and J by 4 bases, with 11 bases between the two germline ends. Germline CDR1 reads MNHEY; CDR2 reads SMNVEV (reference sequence). The CDR3 consists of 15 residues.

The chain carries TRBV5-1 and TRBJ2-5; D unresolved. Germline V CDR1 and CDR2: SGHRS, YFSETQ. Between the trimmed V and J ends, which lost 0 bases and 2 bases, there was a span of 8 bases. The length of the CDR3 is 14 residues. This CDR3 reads CASSLGAVQETQYF. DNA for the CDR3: TGCGCCAGCAGCTTGGGCGCGGTACAAGAGACCCAGTACTTC.

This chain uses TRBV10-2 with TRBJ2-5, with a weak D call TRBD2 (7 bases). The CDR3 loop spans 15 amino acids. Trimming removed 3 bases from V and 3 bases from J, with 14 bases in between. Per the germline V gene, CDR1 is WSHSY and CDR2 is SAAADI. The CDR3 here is CASSDRGAGEETQYF. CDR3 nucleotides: TGCGCCAGCAGTGACCGGGGGGCGGGGGAAGAGACCCAGTACTTC.

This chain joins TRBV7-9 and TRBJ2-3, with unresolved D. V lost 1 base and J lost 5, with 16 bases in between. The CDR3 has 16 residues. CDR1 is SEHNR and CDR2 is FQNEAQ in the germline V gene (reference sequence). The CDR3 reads CASSLDRGRRGDTQYF. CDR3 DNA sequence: TGTGCCAGCAGCTTAGATCGAGGAAGACGAGGAGATACGCAGTATTTT.

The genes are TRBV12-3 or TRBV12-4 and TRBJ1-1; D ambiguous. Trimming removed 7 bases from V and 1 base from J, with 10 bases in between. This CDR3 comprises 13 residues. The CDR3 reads CASIGQANTEAFF. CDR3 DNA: TGTGCCAGCATAGGGCAGGCGAACACTGAAGCTTTCTTT.

The CDR3 is CASSTGTTGVYTQYF. CDR3 bases: TGTGCCAGCAGCACCGGGACTACCGGCGTGTATACGCAGTATTTT. The chain links TRBV6-2 or TRBV6-3 to TRBJ2-3, with TRBD2 identical over 7 bases. CDR1 is MNHEY and CDR2 is SVGEGT in the germline V gene. CDR3 size: 15 residues. V lost 6 bases and J lost 7; bases outside the gene matches: 13.

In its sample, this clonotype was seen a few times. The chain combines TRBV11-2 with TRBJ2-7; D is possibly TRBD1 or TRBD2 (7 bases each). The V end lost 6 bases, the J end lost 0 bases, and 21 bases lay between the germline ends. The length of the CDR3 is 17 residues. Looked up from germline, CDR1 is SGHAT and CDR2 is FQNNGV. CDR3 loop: CASSWDSLAVNSYEQYF. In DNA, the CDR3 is TGTGCCAGCAGTTGGGACAGCCTAGCGGTGAACTCCTACGAGCAGTACTTC.

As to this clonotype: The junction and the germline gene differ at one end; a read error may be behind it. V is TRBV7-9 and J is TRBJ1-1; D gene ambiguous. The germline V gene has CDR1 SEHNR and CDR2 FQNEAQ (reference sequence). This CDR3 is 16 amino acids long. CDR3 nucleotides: TGTGCTAGCAATGTAGCGGGCTTCGGGGTAGACACTGAAGCTTTCTTT. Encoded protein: CASNVAGFGVDTEAFF.

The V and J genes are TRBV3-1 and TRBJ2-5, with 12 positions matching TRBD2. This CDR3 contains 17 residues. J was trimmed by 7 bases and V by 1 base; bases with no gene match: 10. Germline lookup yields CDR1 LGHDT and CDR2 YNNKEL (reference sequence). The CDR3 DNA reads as TGTGCCAGCAGCCAAGGGCTAGCGGGAGGGTCCGCTGGGACCCAGTACTTC. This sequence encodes CASSQGLAGGSAGTQYF.

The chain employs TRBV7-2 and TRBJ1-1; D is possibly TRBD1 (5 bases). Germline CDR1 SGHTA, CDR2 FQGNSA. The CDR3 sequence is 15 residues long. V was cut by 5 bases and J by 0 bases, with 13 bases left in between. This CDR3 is CASSPMRTMNTEAFF. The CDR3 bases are TGTGCCAGCAGCCCCATGAGGACAATGAACACTGAAGCTTTCTTT.

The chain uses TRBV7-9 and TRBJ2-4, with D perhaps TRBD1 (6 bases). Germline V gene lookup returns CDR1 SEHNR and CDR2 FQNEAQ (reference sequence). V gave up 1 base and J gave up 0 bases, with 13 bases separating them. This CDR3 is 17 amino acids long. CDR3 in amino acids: CASSLDRAPLAKNIQYF. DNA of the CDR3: TGTGCCAGCAGCTTAGACAGGGCTCCTTTAGCCAAAAACATTCAGTACTTC.

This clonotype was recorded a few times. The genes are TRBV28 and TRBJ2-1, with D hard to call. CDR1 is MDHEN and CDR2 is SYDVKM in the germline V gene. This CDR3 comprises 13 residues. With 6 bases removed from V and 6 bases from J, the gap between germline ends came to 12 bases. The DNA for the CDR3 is TGTGCCAGCAGCCCTACCCGGCTCAATGAGCAGTTCTTC. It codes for CASSPTRLNEQFF.